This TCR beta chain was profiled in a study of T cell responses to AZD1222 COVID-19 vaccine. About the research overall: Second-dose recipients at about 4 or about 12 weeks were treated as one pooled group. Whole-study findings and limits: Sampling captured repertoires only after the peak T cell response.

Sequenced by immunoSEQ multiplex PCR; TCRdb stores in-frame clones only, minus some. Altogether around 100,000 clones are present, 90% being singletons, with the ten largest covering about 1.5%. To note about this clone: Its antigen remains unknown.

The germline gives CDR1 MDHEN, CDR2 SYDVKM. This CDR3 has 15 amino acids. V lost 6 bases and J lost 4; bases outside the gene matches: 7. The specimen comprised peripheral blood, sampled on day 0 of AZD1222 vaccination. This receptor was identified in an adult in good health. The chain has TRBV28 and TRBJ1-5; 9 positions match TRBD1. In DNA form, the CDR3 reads TGTGCCAGCAGCTCAGGTGGGACAGGGAATCAGCCCCAGCATTTT. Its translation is CASSSGGTGNQPQHF. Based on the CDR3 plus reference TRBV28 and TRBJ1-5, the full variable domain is DVKVTQSSRYLVKRTGEKVFLECVQDMDHENMFWYRQDPGLGLRLIYFSYDVKMKEKGDIPEGYSVSREKKERFSLILESASTNQTSMYLCASSSGGTGNQPQHFGDGTRLSIL.